This T cell receptor beta chain was sequenced in a study of T cells in Graves' hyperthyroidism and ophthalmopathy. Each ophthalmopathy patient scored at least 3 on the Clinical Activity Score and at least 4 on NOSPECS grade, with duration under 3 months. PBMCs were collected from a roughly 9.7 ml volume of fresh peripheral blood. Trimming took off 6 bases at V and 4 bases at J, with 23 bases between the two ends. The CDR3 sequence is 17 residues long. Amplification yielded TCR beta CDR3 regions, with RNA transcripts as the source. Researchers ran a first-round RT-PCR on the TCR CDR3 using the HTBI primer set. Via MiXCR, TCRdb re-called the multiplex PCR reads, giving one row per CDR3 protein. Here the sample spans around 370,000 distinct CDR3 sequences, around a sixth being singletons. This clonotype was detected ten times or more.

Sequences were obtained from blood. The V gene is TRBV12-3 or TRBV12-4, the J gene TRBJ2-3, with a possible D match to TRBD2 (5 bases). The sequence was obtained from a young man with Graves' ophthalmopathy. DNA of the CDR3: TGTGCCAGCAGCAGGACCCAGGCAGGACTCGGCCCAGATACGCAGTATTTT. It yields the protein CASSRTQAGLGPDTQYF.